This TCR beta chain came from a study of long-term antiretroviral therapy in people with HIV. Overall study: The earliest samples came from an era when ART typically awaited falling CD4 counts.

With respect to this clone: Its target is unknown.

The immunoSEQ assay was v3.0, run at survey level. The assay was immunoSEQ multiplex PCR, and TCRdb's table has in-frame clones only and misses some. The sample lists 26,000 or so clones; roughly 93% were seen once. Whole-study findings and limits: When set beside controls, HIV repertoires had CDR3 length ranges that were narrower. Dating from about 2003 to 2017, the blood was possibly obtained under older ART regimens.

Sequences were derived from unsorted PBMCs, sampled 6.2 years after starting antiretroviral therapy. This TCR derives from a man aged 35-49 years with HIV.

CDR3 loop: CASTPNWNTEAFF. As DNA, the CDR3 is TGTGCCAGTACTCCTAATTGGAACACTGAAGCTTTCTTT. The V and J genes are TRBV19 and TRBJ1-1, with no clear D. Per germline, CDR1 LNHDA and CDR2 SQIVND (reference sequence). CDR3 length equals 13 residues. The ends were cut back, 7 bases at V and 1 base at J, with 10 bases in the middle. Supplemented by reference TRBV19 and TRBJ1-1, the full variable domain reads DGGITQSPKYLFRKEGQNVTLSCEQNLNHDAMYWYRQDPGQGLRLIYYSQIVNDFQKGDIAEGYSVSREKKESFPLTVTSAQKNPTAFYLCASTPNWNTEAFFGQGTRLTVV.